This T cell receptor beta chain was sequenced for a study of blood T cell repertoires in COVID-19. Study at large: Donors in the United States, Italy and Spain gave samples during acute or convalescent COVID-19. The cDNA or gDNA used as material had been derived from T cells, B-cell-depleted T cells, or PBMCs.

The V gene end was trimmed by 5 bases and the J gene end by 1 base; junction bases not matched to a gene: 5. This CDR3 spans 15 amino acids. CDR1 is SEHNR, CDR2 FQNEAQ, per germline (reference sequence). In the original processing: Researchers report that nucleated cell counts were estimated from reference gene primer amplification. This table comes from immunoSEQ multiplex PCR, and its TCRdb copy is limited to in-frame clones, with some not included. V, J and clone size were drawn from that table, and D and trimming were deduced from the DNA. This sample has some 110,000 clones, with under 85% found just once.

The rearrangement joins TRBV7-9 to TRBJ2-1, with 7 nucleotides matching TRBD2. Sample: peripheral blood. This receptor was identified in a woman aged 60 to 75 with acute or convalescent COVID-19. The CDR3 here is CASSPWGGSYNEQFF. CDR3 DNA: TGTGCCAGCAGCCCTTGGGGGGGATCCTACAATGAGCAGTTCTTC.